The entry below describes one TCR beta chain. This clone's antigen is unknown. No per-base quality is available; no much larger clone lies one base away. Every donor was a healthy Caucasian. The twin cohort consisted of three pairs of female monozygotic twins, all aged roughly 18 to 30 years. RNA for TCR libraries was isolated from peripheral blood mononuclear cells. CDR1 ENHRY and CDR2 SYGVKD were looked up in the germline V gene. The CDR3 spans 12 residues, from the cysteine through the phenylalanine. Just CDR3 DNA is preserved here, 36 bases in frame from base 1. Trimming takes 2 bases from V and 5 bases from J, and the germline ends sit 5 bases apart. Preparation of the library involved 5' RACE. Sequencing instrument: Illumina HiSeq 2000. Template switching introduced a universal primer binding site; the final cDNA contained a unique molecular identifier, enabling accurate counting of TCR cDNA molecules. Specific primers in the conserved constant-segment region were used to synthesize first-strand cDNA for TCR alpha and beta chains. To control for contamination, every cDNA library carried two barcodes: a SMART-Mk sample barcode plus Illumina barcodes. Two successive PCR steps introduced TruSeq adapter sequences along with Illumina sample barcodes. The Illumina HiSeq platform was used with custom primers to sequence TCR alpha and beta cDNA libraries. Per the authors' processing: Raw reads were processed with MiGEC to extract unique molecular identifiers, and MiXCR was used to determine CDR3 positions. Recombination models were inferred per individual with the repgenHMM and IGoR tools using an EM algorithm. Shared clonotypes were analyzed with the tcR package in R, and sharing was normalized by the product of cloneset sizes. To study raw recombination free of thymic and clonal selection effects, out-of-frame nonproductive sequences were analyzed. TCRdb reprocessing: public reads trimmed at Q25 with fastp, clones called with MiXCR, in-frame beta chains kept. Entries that share a CDR3 protein sequence are merged under the most common genes and DNA. These V and J calls rely on TCRdb rather than the paper's analysis. This sample holds 700,000 or so distinct CDR3 sequences; approximately 21% were observed only once. The ten largest clones represent 4.3% of the sample.

The data originate from a study of identical twins (dated by TCRdb to about 2016). General notes on the study: To test whether fetal clonotypes persist, the study used deep sequencing on TCR alpha and beta repertoires from monozygotic twins, unrelated adults of various ages, and cord blood. Replicate twin experiments were performed at different times using different library preparation protocols to rule out contamination.

Overall study results and their limits: Abundant cord blood beta clonotypes had fewer insertions, young adult naive repertoires showed a similar but weaker trend, and memory repertoires showed no such trend. A weaker excess of twin sharing was found in beta out-of-frame sequences because the signal-to-noise ratio was lowered by fewer shared sequences. In monozygotic twins, recombination models systematically underestimated out-of-frame TCR alpha sharing, but the models matched the sharing seen between unrelated individuals. Compared with coincidental sharing between unrelated individuals, out-of-frame TCR alpha sequences shared between twins had an excess of sequences with low generation probability. Because the same donors could not be followed over many years, the conclusions relied on cross-sectional statistical analysis. Zero-insertion analyses could be partly confounded by invariant T cells such as MAIT and iNKT, although diverse VJ usage argued against such confounding for most clonotypes.

These same records also appear under a second study, on T cells expressing NK-cell markers. As the second paper documents: Three sorted T-cell subsets (CD3+CD56+NKG2C+, CD3+CD56+NKG2C- and CD3+CD56-NKG2C+) from 8 or 9 donors had their TCR beta-chain repertoires profiled. Seven of the eight sequenced donors were HCMV-seropositive and one was HCMV-seronegative. In several experiments an anti-gammadeltaTCR antibody was added to restrict sorting to alphabetaTCR-expressing T cells. In roughly six donors, the dominant CD3+CD56+NKG2C+ clonotypes were among the top 10 CD8+ clonotypes and accounted for roughly 1.0-8% of CD8+ T cells. Those dominant clonotypes were again the most abundant among CD3+CD56-NKG2C+ cells in a handful of donors, at roughly 28.3-65%. Whether the expanded NKG2C-expressing T cell clones were specific for HCMV antigens remained unclear. The study sequenced eight donors, all healthy volunteers chosen at random: three men and five women. HCMV-specific IgG was detected in serum with a commercial ELISA kit to determine HCMV serostatus. For several donors, bulk peripheral blood T-cell repertoires were additionally sequenced from unsorted PBMC. MIGEC was used to demultiplex reads and group the reads by UMI, and MiTCR was used to assemble and quantify clonotypes. Only TCR cDNA sequences supported by at least two reads were kept to exclude erroneous sequences. The tcR package was used for downstream repertoire analysis, with clonotypes matched between fractions based on CDR3 nucleotide sequence plus V segment. Antigen specificity was annotated against VDJdb with VDJmatch, allowing one amino acid substitution in CDR3.

The rearrangement joined TRBV10-3 to TRBJ2-3; too little of a D gene remains to name it. Sample: PBMCs. This receptor was taken from a woman aged 18-35 years in good health. The CDR3 amino acid sequence is: CAISEDQDTQYF. The sequence in DNA is TGTGCCATCAGTGAGGACCAAGATACGCAGTATTTT.